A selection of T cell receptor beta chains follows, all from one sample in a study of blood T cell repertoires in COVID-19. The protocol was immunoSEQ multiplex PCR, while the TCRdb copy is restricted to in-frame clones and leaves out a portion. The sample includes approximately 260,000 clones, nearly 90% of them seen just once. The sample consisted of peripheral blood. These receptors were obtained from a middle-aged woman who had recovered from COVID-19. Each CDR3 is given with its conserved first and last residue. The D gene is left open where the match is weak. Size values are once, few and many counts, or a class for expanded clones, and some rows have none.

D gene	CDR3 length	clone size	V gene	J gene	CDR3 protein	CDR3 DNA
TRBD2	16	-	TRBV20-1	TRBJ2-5	CSASFGTTSYQETQYF	TGCAGTGCTAGTTTTGGGACTACCTCGTACCAAGAGACCCAGTACTTC
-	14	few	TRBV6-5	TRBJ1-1	CASVGLRGNTEAFF	TGTGCCAGCGTAGGACTTCGGGGGAACACTGAAGCTTTCTTT
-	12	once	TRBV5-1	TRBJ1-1	CASRRGQSEAFF	TGCGCCAGCAGACGAGGACAGAGTGAAGCTTTCTTT
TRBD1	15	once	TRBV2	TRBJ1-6	CASSVFRTGDSPLHF	TGTGCCAGCAGTGTCTTTCGGACAGGTGACTCACCCCTCCACTTT
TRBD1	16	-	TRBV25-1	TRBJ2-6	CASGFHRGSGANVLTF	TGTGCCAGCGGATTTCACAGGGGCTCTGGGGCCAACGTCCTGACTTTC
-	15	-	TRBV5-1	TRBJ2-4	CASSPGFLSENIQYF	TGCGCCAGCAGTCCAGGGTTCCTATCAGAAAACATTCAGTACTTC
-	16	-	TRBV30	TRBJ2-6	CAWSAVGQSGANVLTF	TGTGCCTGGAGTGCTGTGGGGCAATCTGGGGCCAACGTCCTGACTTTC
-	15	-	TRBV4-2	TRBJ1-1	CASSQDTTAHTEAFF	TGTGCCAGCAGCCAAGATACAACAGCCCACACTGAAGCTTTCTTT
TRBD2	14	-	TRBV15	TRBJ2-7	CATSARTSGAPQHF	TGTGCCACCAGCGCCCGGACTAGCGGGGCCCCACAGCACTTC
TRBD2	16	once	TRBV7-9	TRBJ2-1	CASSPSGLAGGYEQFF	TGTGCCAGCAGCCCTTCCGGACTAGCGGGAGGATATGAGCAGTTCTTC
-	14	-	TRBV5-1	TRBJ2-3	CASTPLVSTDTQYF	TGCGCCAGCACCCCCCTAGTAAGCACAGATACGCAGTATTTT
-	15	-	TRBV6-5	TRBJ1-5	CASSTTGLGNQPQHF	TGTGCCAGCAGCACTACAGGGTTGGGCAATCAGCCCCAGCATTTT
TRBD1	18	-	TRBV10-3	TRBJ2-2	CAISVSGNRGANTGELFF	TGTGCCATCAGTGTATCGGGGAACAGGGGGGCGAACACCGGGGAGCTGTTTTTT
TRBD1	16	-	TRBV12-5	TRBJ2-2	CASGLALGQGRGELFF	TGTGCTAGTGGTTTGGCCCTCGGACAGGGTCGGGGGGAGCTGTTTTTT
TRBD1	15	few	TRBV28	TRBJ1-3	CASSLPRDRANTIYF	TGTGCCAGCAGTTTACCCCGGGACAGGGCAAACACCATATATTTT
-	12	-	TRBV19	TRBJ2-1	CATSRYDNEQFF	TGTGCCACCTCCAGATACGACAATGAGCAGTTCTTC
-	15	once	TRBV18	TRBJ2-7	CASSPLPGKSYEQYF	TGTGCCAGCTCACCACTCCCCGGGAAGTCCTACGAGCAGTACTTC
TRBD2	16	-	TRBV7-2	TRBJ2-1	CASSLSGTSAYNEQFF	TGTGCCAGCAGCTTAAGTGGGACTAGCGCCTACAATGAGCAGTTCTTC
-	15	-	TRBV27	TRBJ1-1	CASSLEGSMNTEAFF	TGTGCCAGCAGTTTAGAAGGGAGCATGAACACTGAAGCTTTCTTT
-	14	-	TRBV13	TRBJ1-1	CASSWGGSFGEAFF	TGTGCCAGCAGCTGGGGGGGCAGCTTTGGTGAAGCTTTCTTT
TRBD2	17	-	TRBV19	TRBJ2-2	CASSTTLAGHNTGELFF	TGTGCCAGTAGTACCACCCTAGCGGGACATAACACCGGGGAGCTGTTTTTT
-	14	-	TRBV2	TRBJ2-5	CASSVLGNQETQYF	TGTGCCAGCAGTGTTCTAGGTAACCAAGAGACCCAGTACTTC
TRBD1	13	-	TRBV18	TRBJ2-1	CASLGQGRDEQFF	TGTGCCAGCCTTGGACAGGGCAGGGATGAGCAGTTCTTC
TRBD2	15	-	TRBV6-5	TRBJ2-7	CASSYASGYPYEQYF	TGTGCCAGCAGTTACGCTAGCGGCTATCCCTACGAGCAGTACTTC
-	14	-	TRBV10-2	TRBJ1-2	CASALDRPNYGYTF	TGCGCCAGCGCCCTTGACAGGCCTAACTATGGCTACACCTTC
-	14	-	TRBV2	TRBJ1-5	CASTGQNSNQPQHF	TGTGCCAGCACCGGACAGAATAGCAATCAGCCCCAGCATTTT
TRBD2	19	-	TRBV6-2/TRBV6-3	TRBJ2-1	CASSTPGLAPTSSYNEQFF	TGTGCCAGCAGCACTCCGGGACTAGCGCCGACCAGCTCCTACAATGAGCAGTTCTTC
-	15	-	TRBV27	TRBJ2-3	CASSEQEYLTDTQYF	TGTGCCAGCAGTGAACAGGAGTATCTCACAGATACGCAGTATTTT
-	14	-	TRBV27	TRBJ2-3	CASSLYRETDTQYF	TGTGCCAGCAGTTTATACCGGGAGACAGATACGCAGTATTTT
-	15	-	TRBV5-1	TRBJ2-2	CASTEGVPNTGELFF	TGCGCCAGCACCGAGGGCGTACCGAACACCGGGGAGCTGTTTTTT
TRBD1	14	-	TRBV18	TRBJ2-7	CASSPDRARNEQYF	TGTGCCAGCTCACCGGACAGGGCAAGGAACGAGCAGTACTTC
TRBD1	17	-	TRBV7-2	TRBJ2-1	CASSLGVGTGGNNEQFF	TGTGCCAGCAGCTTAGGAGTGGGGACAGGGGGGAACAATGAGCAGTTCTTC
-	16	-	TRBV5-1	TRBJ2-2	CASSLGQRSGTGELFF	TGCGCCAGCAGCTTAGGGCAGAGAAGCGGGACCGGGGAGCTGTTTTTT
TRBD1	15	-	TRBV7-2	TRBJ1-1	CASSLRQGLNTEAFF	TGTGCCAGCAGCCTACGACAGGGGTTGAACACTGAAGCTTTCTTT
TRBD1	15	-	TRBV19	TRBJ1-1	CASSIARGRNTEAFF	TGTGCCAGTAGTATAGCCAGGGGGAGGAACACTGAAGCTTTCTTT
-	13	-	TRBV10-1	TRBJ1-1	CASSPGPSTEAFF	TGCGCCAGCAGTCCAGGGCCCAGCACTGAAGCTTTCTTT
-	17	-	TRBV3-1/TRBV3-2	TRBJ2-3	CASSQDRSGSSTDTQYF	TGTGCCAGCAGCCAAGATAGAAGCGGTTCTAGCACAGATACGCAGTATTTT
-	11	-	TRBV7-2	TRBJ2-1	CASRRMREQFF	TGTGCCAGCAGGAGAATGCGTGAGCAGTTCTTC
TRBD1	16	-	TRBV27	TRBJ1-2	CASNQVYRGGVWGYTF	TGTGCCAGCAACCAAGTCTACAGGGGCGGGGTATGGGGCTACACCTTC
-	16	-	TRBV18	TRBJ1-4	CASSRQDWATNEKLFF	TGTGCCAGCTCACGACAGGACTGGGCAACTAATGAAAAACTGTTTTTT